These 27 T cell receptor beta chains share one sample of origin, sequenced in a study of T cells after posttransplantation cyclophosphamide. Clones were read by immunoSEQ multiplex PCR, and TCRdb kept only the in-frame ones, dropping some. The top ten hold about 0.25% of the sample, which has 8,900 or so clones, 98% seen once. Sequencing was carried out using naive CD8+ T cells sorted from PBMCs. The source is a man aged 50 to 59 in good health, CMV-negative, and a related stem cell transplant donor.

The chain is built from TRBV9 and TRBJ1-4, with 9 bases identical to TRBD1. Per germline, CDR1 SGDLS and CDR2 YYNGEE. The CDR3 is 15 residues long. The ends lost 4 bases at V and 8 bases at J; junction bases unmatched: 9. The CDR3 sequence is CASSSRGTGNEKLFF. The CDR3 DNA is TGTGCCAGCAGCTCACGGGGGACAGGGAACGAAAAACTGTTTTTT.

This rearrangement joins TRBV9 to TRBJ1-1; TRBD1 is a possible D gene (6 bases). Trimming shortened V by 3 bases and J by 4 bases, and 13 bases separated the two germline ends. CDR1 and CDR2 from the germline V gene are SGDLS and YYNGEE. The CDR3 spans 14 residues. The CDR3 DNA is TGTGCCAGCAGCGCGAACAGGGATGGCACTGAAGCTTTCTTT. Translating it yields CASSANRDGTEAFF.

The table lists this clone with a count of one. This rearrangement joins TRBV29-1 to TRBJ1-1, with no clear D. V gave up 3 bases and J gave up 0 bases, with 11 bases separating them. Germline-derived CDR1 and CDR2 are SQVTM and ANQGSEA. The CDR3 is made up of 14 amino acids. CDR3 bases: TGCAGCGTTGAGGGCAGCTTCATGAACACTGAAGCTTTCTTT. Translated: CSVEGSFMNTEAFF.

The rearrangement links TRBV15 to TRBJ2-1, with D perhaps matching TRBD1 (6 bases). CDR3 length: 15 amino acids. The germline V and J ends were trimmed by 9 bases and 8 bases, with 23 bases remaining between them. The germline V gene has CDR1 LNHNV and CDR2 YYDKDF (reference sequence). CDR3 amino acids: CATSDSLWDRDEQFF. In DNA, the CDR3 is TGTGCCACGTCGGACAGCCTCTGGGATCGGGATGAGCAGTTCTTC.

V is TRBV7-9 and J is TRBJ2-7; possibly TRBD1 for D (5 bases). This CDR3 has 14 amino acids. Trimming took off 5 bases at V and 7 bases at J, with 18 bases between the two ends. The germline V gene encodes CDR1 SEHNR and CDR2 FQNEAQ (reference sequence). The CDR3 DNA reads TGTGCCAGCAGCCGAAACAAAGGGGAAGGGGAGCAGTACTTC. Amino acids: CASSRNKGEGEQYF.

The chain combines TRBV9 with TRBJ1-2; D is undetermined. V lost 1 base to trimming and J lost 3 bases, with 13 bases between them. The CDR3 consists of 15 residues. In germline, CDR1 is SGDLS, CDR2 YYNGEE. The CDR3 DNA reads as TGTGCCAGCAGCGTAAGTAGGTCAGGATACTATGGCTACACCTTC. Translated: CASSVSRSGYYGYTF.

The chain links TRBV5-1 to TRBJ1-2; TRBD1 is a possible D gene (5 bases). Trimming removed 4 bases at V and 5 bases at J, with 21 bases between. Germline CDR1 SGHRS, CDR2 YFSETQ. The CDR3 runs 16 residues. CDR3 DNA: TGCGCCAGCAGCACCACAGGTGTCGGGGGTTTTTATGGCTACACCTTC. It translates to CASSTTGVGGFYGYTF.

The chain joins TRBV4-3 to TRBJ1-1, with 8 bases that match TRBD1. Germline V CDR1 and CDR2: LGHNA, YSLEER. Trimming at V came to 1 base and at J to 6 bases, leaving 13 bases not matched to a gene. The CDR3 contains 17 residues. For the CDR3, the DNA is TGCGCCAGCAGCCAAGCCCCGGCAGGGGGCGAGGACCCTGAAGCTTTCTTT. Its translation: CASSQAPAGGEDPEAFF.

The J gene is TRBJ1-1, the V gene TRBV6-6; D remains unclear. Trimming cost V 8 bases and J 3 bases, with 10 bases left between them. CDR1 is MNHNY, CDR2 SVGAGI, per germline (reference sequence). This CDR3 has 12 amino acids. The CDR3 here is CASSYQYTEAFF. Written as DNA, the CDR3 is TGTGCCAGCTCCTACCAATACACTGAAGCTTTCTTT.

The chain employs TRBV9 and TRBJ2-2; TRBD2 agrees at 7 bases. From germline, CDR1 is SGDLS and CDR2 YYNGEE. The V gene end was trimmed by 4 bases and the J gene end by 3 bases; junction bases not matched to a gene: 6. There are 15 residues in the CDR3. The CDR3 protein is CASSPLADYTGELFF. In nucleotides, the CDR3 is TGTGCCAGCAGCCCCCTAGCGGACTACACCGGGGAGCTGTTTTTT. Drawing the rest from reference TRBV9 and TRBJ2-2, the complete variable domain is DSGVTQTPKHLITATGQRVTLRCSPRSGDLSVYWYQQSLDQGLQFLIQYYNGEERAKGNILERFSAQQFPDLHSELNLSSLELGDSALYFCASSPLADYTGELFFGEGSRLTVL.

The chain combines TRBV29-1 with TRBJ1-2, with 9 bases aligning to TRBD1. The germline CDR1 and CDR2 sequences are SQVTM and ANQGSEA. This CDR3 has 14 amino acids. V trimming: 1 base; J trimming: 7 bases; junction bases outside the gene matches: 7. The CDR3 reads CSVEGGTGKVGYTF. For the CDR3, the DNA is TGCAGCGTTGAAGGAGGGACAGGGAAGGTTGGCTACACCTTC.

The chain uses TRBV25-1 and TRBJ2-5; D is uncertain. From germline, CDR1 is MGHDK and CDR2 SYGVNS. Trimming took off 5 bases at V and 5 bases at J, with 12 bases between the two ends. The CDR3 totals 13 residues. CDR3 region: CASSPNLGETQYF. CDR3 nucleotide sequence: TGTGCCAGCAGTCCCAACCTCGGGGAGACCCAGTACTTC.

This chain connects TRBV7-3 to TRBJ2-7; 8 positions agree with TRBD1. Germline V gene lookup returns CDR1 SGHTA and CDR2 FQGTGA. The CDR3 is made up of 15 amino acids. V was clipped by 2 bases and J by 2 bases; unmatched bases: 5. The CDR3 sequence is CASSLDAGGTYEQYF. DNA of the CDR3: TGTGCCAGCAGCTTAGATGCAGGGGGCACCTACGAGCAGTACTTC.

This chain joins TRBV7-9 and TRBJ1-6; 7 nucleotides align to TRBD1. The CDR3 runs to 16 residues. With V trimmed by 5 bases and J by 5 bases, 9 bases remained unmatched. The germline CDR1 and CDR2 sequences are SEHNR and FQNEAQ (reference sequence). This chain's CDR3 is CASSAPGTEHNSPLHF. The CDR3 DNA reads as TGTGCCAGCAGCGCTCCAGGGACAGAGCATAATTCACCCCTCCACTTT.

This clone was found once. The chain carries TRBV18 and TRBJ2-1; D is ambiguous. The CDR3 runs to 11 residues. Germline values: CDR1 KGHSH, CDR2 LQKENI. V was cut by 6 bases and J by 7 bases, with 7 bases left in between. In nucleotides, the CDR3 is TGTGCCAGCTCCCCCGGGAATGAGCAGTTCTTC. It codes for CASSPGNEQFF.

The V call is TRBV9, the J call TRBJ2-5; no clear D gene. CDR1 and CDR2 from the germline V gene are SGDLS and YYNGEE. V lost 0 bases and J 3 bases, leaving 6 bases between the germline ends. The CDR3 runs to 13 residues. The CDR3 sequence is CASSVDREETQYF. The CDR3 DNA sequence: TGTGCCAGCAGCGTAGACAGAGAAGAGACCCAGTACTTC. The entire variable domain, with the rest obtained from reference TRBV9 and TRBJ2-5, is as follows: DSGVTQTPKHLITATGQRVTLRCSPRSGDLSVYWYQQSLDQGLQFLIQYYNGEERAKGNILERFSAQQFPDLHSELNLSSLELGDSALYFCASSVDREETQYFGPGTRLLVL.

The CDR3 sequence: CASSLEPYEQYF. The CDR3 DNA is TGTGCCAGCAGCTTAGAGCCCTACGAGCAGTACTTC. The V call is TRBV7-9, the J call TRBJ2-7; no firm D call. Germline CDR1 and CDR2: SEHNR and FQNEAQ (reference sequence). Trimming cost V 1 base and J 2 bases, with 3 bases left between them. CDR3 length: 12 residues. Together with reference TRBV7-9 and TRBJ2-7, the CDR3 gives the full variable domain: DTGVSQNPRHKITKRGQNVTFRCDPISEHNRLYWYRQTLGQGPEFLTYFQNEAQLEKSRLLSDRFSAERPKGSFSTLEIQRTEQGDSAMYLCASSLEPYEQYFGPGTRLTVT.

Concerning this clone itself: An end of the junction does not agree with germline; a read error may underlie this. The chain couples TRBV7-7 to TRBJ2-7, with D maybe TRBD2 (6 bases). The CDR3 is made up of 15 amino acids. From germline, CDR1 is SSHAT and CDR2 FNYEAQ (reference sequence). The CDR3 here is CASSSAEGSSYEQYF. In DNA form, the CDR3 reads TGTGCTAGCAGCTCCGCGGAGGGCAGCTCCTACGAGCAGTACTTC.

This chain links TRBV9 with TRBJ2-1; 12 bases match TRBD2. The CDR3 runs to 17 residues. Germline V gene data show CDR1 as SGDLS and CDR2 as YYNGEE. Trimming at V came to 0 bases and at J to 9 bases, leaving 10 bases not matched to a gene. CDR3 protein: CASSVGLAGVVNGEQFF. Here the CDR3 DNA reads TGTGCCAGCAGCGTAGGACTAGCGGGAGTCGTCAACGGTGAGCAGTTCTTC.

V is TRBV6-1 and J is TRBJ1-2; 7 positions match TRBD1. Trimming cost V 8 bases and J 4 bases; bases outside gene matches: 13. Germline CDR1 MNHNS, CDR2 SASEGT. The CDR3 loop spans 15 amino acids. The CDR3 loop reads CASGPTGASSYGYTF. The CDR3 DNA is TGTGCCAGCGGACCTACAGGGGCTTCTTCCTATGGCTACACCTTC.

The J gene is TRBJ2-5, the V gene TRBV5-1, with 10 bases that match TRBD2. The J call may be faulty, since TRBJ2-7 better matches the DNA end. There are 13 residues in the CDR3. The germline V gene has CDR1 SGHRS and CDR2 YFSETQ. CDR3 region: CASSGTSEYEQYF. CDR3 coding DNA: TGCGCCAGCAGCGGGACTAGCGAGTACGAGCAGTACTTC.

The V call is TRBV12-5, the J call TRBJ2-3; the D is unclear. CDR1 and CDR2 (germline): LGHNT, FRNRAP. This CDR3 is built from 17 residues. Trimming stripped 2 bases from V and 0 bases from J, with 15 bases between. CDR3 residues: CASGLPVLATSTDTQYF. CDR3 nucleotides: TGTGCTAGTGGTTTGCCCGTATTAGCCACTAGCACAGATACGCAGTATTTT.

DNA for the CDR3: TGTGCCAGCAGCTTAGCTAGCGGTCACACCGGGGAGCTGTTTTTT. It is translated as CASSLASGHTGELFF. The V and J genes are TRBV7-6 and TRBJ2-2, with D tentatively TRBD2 (6 bases). This CDR3 is built from 15 residues. Germline assignment: CDR1 SGHVS and CDR2 FNYEAQ. The V gene lost 0 bases and the J gene lost 3 bases, with 8 bases spanning the gap.

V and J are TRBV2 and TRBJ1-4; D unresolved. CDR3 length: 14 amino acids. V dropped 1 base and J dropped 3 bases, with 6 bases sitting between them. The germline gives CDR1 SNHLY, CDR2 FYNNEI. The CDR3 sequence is CASSEVTPNEKLFF. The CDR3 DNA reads TGTGCCAGCAGTGAAGTGACACCTAATGAAAAACTGTTTTTT.

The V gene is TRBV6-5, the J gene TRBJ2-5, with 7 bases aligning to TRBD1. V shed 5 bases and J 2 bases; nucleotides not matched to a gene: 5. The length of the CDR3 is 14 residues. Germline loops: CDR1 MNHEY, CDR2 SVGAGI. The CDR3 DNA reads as TGTGCCAGCAGTCGGACAGGAGAACAAGAGACCCAGTACTTC. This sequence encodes CASSRTGEQETQYF.

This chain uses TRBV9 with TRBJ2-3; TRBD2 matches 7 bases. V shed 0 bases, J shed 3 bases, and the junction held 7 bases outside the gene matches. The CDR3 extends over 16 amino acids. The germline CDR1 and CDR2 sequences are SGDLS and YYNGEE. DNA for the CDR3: TGTGCCAGCAGCGTAGGTGCGGGAGTAGGTACAGATACGCAGTATTTT. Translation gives CASSVGAGVGTDTQYF.

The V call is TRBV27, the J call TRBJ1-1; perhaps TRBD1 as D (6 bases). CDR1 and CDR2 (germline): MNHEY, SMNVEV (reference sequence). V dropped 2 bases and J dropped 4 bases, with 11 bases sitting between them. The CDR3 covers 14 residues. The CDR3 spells CASSLRWGPTEAFF. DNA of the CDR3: TGTGCCAGCAGTTTAAGGTGGGGGCCCACTGAAGCTTTCTTT.